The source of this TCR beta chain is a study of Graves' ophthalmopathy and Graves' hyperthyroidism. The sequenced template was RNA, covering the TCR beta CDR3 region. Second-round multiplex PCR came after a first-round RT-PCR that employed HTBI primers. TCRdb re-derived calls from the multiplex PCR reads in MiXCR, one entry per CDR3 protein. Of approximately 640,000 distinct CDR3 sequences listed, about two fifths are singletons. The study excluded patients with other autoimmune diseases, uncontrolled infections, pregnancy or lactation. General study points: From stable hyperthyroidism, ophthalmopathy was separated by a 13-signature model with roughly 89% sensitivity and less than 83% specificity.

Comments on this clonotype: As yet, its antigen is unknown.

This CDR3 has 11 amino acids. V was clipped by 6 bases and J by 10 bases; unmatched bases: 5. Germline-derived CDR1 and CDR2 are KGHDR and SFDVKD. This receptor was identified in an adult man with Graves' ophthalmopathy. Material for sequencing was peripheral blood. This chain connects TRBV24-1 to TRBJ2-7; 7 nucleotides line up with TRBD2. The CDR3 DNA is TGTGCCACCAGTCCAGGCGGGAGACAGTACTTC. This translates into CATSPGGRQYF.